These T cell receptor beta chains were read from a single sample in a study of T cells in Graves' hyperthyroidism and ophthalmopathy. From the multiplex PCR reads, TCRdb called clonotypes with MiXCR, one entry per CDR3 protein. The profile covers 750,000 to 950,000 distinct CDR3 sequences, with 38% appearing a single time and about 9% taken by the ten largest. The sample comprised blood. The receptor source for this set is a man aged 18 to 29 with Graves' hyperthyroidism. Each CDR3 is given with its conserved first and last residue. A D gene is named only where the DNA matches it firmly. Not every row has a clone size; where given, it reads once, few, many or a size class.

TRBJ2-5	TRBV2	NA	NA	CASSETGPQETQYF	TGTGCCAGCAGTGAAACAGGGCCCCAAGAGACCCAGTACTTC
TRBJ2-5	TRBV2	NA	NA	CASSHGGKIGQETQYF	TGTGCCAGCAGCCACGGGGGAAAGATCGGCCAAGAGACCCAGTACTTC
TRBJ1-1	TRBV6-6	TRBD1	NA	CASTLTGLSTEAFF	TGTGCCAGCACTCTGACAGGGCTAAGCACTGAAGCTTTCTTT
TRBJ2-5	TRBV11-1	NA	few	CASSIGTAFGETQYF	TGTGCCAGCAGCATAGGGACCGCCTTTGGAGAGACCCAGTACTTC
TRBJ1-5	TRBV15	NA	NA	CATSSDGWAQHF	TGTGCCACCAGCAGCGATGGATGGGCCCAGCATTTT
TRBJ2-6	TRBV19	TRBD1	few	CASGGQGSGANVLTF	TGTGCCAGCGGGGGACAGGGCTCTGGGGCCAACGTCCTGACTTTC
TRBJ1-2	TRBV20-1	NA	NA	CSARGDGNGGYTF	TGCAGTGCTAGGGGGGACGGAAACGGTGGCTACACCTTC
TRBJ2-5	TRBV25-1	TRBD1	many	CASSDRGRETQYF	TGTGCCAGCAGTGACAGGGGGCGAGAGACCCAGTACTTC
TRBJ2-5	TRBV4-1	NA	few	CASSQGNEETQYF	TGCGCCAGCAGCCAAGGGAACGAAGAGACCCAGTACTTC
TRBJ1-2	TRBV10-1	NA	many	CASSVGLNYGYTF	TGCGCCAGCAGTGTTGGCCTAAACTATGGCTACACCTTC
TRBJ1-2	TRBV5-1	TRBD1	NA	CASSEGQGMDGYTF	TGTGCCAGCAGCGAGGGACAGGGGATGGATGGCTACACCTTC
TRBJ2-5	TRBV25-1	NA	few	CAWSVTRETQYF	TGTGCCTGGAGTGTAACGAGGGAGACCCAGTACTTC